This T cell receptor beta chain was found in a study of early T cells in non-severe SARS-CoV-2 infection. Study-wide context: Chains were unpaired, as sequencing was done on bulk RNA from unsorted whole blood. Whole-study findings and limits: Matching against VDJdb likely underestimated virus-specific expansions, favoring anti-spike CD8.

Losses at the gene ends were 5 bases for V and 1 base for J; bases not matched to a gene: 5. The germline V gene encodes CDR1 SEHNR and CDR2 FQNEAQ (reference sequence). The CDR3 runs 15 residues. Unique molecular identifier tags were affixed to discrete cDNA molecules. TCRdb analysed the 5' RACE reads with MiXCR anew, one entry per CDR3 protein. The sample lists around 80,000 distinct CDR3 sequences; roughly an eighth were seen once. This clonotype was counted many times. Antigen unknown. This sequence joins TRBV7-9 and TRBJ2-7; 10 nucleotides agree with TRBD2. The receptor was derived from an adult who was a healthcare worker with PCR-confirmed SARS-CoV-2 infection or an uninfected control (not recorded which). The sample comprised whole blood. CDR3 DNA sequence: TGTGCCAGCAGCCCCCCAGCGGGAGGGTCCTACGAGCAGTACTTC. This codes for CASSPPAGGSYEQYF.